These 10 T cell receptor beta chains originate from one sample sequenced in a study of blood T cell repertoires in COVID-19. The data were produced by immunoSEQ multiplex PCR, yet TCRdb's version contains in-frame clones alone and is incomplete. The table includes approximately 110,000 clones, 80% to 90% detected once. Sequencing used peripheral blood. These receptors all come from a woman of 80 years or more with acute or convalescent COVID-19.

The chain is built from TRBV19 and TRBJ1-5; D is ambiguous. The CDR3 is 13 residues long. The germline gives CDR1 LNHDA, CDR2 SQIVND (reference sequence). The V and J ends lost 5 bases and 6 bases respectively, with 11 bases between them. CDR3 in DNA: TGTGCCAGTAGTCCAGGTTTTCGTCAGCCCCAGCATTTT. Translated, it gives CASSPGFRQPQHF.

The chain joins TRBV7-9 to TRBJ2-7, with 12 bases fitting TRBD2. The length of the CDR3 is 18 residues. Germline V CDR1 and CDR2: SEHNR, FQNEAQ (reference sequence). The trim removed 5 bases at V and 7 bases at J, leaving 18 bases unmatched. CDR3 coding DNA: TGTGCCAGCAGCCCCCCCGGGTCGGGGACTAGCGGGTTTAGAGAGCAGTACTTC. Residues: CASSPPGSGTSGFREQYF.

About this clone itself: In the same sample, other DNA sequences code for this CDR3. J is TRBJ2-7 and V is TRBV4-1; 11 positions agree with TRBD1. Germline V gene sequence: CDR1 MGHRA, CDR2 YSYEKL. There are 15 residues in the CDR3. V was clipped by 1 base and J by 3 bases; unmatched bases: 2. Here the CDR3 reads CASSQAGTGGYEQYF. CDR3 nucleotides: TGCGCCAGCAGCCAAGCTGGGACAGGGGGCTACGAGCAGTACTTC.

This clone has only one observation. In nucleotides, the CDR3 is TGTGCCAGCAGTCAGGGTAATGTGGGGGGTCCTGGAAACACCATATATTTT. Translating it yields CASSQGNVGGPGNTIYF. The chain carries TRBV13 and TRBJ1-3; D might be TRBD1 (5 bases). The germline gives CDR1 PRHDT, CDR2 FYEKMQ (reference sequence). Trimming took 6 bases from V and 2 from J, leaving 20 bases between them. CDR3 length equals 17 residues.

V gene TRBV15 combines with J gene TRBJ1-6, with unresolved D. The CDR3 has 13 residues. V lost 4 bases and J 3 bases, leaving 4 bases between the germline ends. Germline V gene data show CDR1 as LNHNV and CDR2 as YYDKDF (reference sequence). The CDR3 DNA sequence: TGTGCCACCAGCACCATCTATAATTCACCCCTCCACTTT. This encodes CATSTIYNSPLHF. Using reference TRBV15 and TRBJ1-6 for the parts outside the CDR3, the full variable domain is DAMVIQNPRYQVTQFGKPVTLSCSQTLNHNVMYWYQQKSSQAPKLLFHYYDKDFNNEADTPDNFQSRRPNTSFCFLDIRSPGLGDTAMYLCATSTIYNSPLHFGNGTRLTVT.

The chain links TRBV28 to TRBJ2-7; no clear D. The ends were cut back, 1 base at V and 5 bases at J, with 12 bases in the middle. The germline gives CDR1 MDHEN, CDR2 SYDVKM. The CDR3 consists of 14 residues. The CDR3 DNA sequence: TGTGCCAGCAGTTTATCGTCCAGGCCCCACGAGCAGTACTTC. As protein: CASSLSSRPHEQYF.

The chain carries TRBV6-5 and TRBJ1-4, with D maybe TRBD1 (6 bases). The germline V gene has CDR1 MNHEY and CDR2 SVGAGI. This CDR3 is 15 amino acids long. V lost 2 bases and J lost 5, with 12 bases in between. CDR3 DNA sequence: TGTGCCAGCAGTTACCCCGCAGGACAGAATGAAAAACTGTTTTTT. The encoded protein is CASSYPAGQNEKLFF.

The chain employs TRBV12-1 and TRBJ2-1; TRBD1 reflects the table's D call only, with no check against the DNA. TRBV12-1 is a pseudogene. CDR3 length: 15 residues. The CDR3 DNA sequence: TGTGCCAGCAGCCCCGGGACAGAGAAGTACAATGAGCAGTTCTTC. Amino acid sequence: CASSPGTEKYNEQFF.

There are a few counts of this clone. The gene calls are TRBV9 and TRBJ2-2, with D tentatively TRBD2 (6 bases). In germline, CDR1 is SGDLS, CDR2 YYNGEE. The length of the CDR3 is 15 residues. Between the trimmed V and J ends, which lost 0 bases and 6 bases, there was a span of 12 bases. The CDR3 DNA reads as TGTGCCAGCAGCGTAGGTGTGGGGGGTTCCGGGGAGCTGTTTTTT. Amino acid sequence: CASSVGVGGSGELFF.

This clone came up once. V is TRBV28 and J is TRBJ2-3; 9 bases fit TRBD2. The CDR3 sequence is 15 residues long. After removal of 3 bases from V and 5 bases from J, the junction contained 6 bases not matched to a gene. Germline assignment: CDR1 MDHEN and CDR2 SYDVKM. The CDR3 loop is CASSFWRGGGDTQYF. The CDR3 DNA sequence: TGTGCCAGCAGTTTTTGGCGGGGGGGTGGAGATACGCAGTATTTT.